This TCR beta chain derives from a study of early T cells in non-severe SARS-CoV-2 infection. One entry per CDR3 protein results from TCRdb running MiXCR on the 5' RACE reads. The sample records some 66,000 distinct CDR3 sequences, around 8.7% being singletons. This clonotype was found a few times. Germline CDR1 reads SGHDN; CDR2 reads FVKESK. With 3 bases clipped from V and 4 bases from J, the junction kept 3 bases outside the gene matches. The CDR3 sequence is 14 residues long. The chain recombines TRBV14 with TRBJ2-7; 10 bases fit TRBD1. This TCR came from an adult who was a healthcare worker with PCR-confirmed SARS-CoV-2 infection or an uninfected control (not recorded which). What was sequenced was whole blood. The CDR3 is CASSHGDRGYEQYF. The CDR3 nucleotides read TGTGCCAGCAGCCACGGGGACAGGGGTTACGAGCAGTACTTC.